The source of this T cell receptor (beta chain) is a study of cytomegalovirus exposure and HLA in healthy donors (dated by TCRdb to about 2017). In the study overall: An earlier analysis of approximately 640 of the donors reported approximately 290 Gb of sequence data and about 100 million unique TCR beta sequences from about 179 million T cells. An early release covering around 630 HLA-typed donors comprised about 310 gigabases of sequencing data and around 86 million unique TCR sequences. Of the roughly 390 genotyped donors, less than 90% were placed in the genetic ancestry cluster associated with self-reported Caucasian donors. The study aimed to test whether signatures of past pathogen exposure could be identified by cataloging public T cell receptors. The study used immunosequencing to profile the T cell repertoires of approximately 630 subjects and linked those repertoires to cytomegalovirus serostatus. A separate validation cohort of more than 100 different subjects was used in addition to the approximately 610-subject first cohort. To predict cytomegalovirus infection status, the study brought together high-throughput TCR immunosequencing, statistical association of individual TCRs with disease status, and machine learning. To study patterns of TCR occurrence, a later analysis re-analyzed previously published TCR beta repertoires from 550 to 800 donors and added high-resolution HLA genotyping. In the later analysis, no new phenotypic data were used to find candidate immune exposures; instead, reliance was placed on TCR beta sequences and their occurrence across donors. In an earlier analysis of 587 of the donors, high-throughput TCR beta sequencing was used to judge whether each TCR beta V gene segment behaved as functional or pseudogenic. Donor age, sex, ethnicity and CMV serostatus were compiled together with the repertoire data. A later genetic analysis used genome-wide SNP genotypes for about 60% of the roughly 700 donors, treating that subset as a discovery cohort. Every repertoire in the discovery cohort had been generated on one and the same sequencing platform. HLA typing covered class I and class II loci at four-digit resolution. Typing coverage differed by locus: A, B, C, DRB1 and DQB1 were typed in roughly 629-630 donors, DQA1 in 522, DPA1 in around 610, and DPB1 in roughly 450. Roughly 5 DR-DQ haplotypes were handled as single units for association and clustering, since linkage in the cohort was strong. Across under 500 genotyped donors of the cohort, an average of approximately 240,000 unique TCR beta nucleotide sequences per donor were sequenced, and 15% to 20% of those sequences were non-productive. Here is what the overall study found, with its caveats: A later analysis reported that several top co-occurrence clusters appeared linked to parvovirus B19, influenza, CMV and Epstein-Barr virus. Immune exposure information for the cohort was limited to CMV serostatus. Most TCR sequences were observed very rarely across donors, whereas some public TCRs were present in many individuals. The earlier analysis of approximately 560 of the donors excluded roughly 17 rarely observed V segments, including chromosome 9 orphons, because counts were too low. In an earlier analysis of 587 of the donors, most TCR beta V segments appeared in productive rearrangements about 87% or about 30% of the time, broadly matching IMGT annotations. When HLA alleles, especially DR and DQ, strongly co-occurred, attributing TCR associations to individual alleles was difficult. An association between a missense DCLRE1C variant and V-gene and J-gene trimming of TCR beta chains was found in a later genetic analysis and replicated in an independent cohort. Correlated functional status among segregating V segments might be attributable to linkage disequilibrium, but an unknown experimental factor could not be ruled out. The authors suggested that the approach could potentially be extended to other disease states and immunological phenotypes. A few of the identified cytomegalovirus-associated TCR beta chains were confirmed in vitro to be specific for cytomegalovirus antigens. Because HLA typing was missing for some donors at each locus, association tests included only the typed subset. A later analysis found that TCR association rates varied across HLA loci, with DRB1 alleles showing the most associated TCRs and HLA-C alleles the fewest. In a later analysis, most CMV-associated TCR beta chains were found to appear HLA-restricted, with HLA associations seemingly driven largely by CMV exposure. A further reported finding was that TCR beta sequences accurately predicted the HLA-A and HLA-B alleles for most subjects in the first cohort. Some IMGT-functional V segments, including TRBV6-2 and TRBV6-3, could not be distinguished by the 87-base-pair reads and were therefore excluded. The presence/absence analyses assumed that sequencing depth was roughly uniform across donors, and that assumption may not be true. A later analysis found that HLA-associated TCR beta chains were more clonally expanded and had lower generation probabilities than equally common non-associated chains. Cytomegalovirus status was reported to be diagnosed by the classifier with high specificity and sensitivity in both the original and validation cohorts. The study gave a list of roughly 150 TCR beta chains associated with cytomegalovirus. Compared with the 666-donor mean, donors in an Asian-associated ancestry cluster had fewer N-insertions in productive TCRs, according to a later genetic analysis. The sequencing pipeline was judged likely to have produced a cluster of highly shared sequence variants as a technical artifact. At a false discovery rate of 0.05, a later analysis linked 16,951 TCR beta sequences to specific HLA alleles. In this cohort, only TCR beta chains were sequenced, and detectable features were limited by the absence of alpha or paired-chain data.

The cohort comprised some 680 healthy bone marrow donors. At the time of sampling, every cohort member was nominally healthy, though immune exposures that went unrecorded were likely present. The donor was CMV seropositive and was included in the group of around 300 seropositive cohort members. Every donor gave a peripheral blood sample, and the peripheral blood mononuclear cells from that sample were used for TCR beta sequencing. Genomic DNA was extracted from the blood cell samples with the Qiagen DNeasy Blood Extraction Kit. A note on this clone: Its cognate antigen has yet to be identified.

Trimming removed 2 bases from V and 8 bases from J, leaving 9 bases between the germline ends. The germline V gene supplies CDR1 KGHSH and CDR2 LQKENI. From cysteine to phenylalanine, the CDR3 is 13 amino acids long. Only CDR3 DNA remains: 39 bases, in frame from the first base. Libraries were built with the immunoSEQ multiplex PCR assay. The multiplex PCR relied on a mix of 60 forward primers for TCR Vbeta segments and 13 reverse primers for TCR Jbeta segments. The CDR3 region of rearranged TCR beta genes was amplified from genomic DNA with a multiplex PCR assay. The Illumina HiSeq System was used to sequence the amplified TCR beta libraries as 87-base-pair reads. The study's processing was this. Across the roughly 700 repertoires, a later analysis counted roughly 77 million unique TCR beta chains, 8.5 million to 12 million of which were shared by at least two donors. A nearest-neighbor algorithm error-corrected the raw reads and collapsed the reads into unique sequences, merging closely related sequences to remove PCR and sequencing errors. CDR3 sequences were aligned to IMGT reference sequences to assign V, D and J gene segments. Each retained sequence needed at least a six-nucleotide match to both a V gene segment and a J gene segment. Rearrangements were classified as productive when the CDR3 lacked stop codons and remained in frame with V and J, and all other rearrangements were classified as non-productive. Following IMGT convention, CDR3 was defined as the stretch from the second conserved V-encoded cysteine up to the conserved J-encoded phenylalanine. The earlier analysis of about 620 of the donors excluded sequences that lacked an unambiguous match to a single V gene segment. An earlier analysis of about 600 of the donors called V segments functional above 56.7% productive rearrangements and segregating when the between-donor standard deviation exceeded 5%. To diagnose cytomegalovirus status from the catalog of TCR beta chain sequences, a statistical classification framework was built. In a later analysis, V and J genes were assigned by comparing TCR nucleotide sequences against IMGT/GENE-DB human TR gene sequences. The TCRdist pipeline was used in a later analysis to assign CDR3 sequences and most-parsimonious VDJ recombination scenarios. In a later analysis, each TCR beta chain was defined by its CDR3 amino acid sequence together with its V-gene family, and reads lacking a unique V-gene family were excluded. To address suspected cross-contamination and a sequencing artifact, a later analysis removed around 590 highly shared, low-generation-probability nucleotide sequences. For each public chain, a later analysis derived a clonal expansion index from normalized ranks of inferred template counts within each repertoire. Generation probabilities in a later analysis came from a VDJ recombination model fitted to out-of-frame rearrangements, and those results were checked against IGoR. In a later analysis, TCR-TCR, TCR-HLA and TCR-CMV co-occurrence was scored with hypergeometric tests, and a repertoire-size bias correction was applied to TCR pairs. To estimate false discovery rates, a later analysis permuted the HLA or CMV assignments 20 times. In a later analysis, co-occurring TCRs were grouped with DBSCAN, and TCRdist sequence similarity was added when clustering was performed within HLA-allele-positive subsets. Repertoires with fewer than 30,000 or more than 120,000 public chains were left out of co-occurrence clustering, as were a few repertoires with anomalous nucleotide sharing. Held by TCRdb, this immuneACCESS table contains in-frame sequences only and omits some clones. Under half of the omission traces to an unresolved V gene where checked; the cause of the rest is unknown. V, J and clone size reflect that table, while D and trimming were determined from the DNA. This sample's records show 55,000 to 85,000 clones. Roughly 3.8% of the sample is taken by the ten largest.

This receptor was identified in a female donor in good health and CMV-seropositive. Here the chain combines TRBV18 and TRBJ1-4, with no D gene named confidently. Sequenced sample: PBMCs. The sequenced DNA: TGTGCCAGCTCACCAGGGTTGGGCGAAAAACTGTTTTTT. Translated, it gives CASSPGLGEKLFF. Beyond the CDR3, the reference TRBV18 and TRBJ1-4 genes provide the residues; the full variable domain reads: NAGVMQNPRHLVRRRGQEARLRCSPMKGHSHVYWYRQLPEEGLKFMVYLQKENIIDESGMPKERFSAEFPKEGPSILRIQQVVRGDSAAYFCASSPGLGEKLFFGSGTQLSVL.